Shown below are 4 T cell receptor beta chains from a single sample sequenced in a study of T cell clonotyping in hematopoietic cell transplantation. Stated time point: recipient sample about 28 days before transplant, after cytoreduction. Generated by immunoSEQ multiplex PCR, the TCRdb table keeps only in-frame clones and is missing some. The sample has some 76,000 clones, about 96% seen once. The sample consisted of peripheral blood mononuclear cells, taken before stem cell transplant. These receptors originate from a woman aged 45-65 years with acute myeloid leukemia. Some clones in this sample may be carry-over from other donors' samples.

J is TRBJ1-2 and V is TRBV6-1; the D gene is possibly TRBD1 (5 bases). V lost 7 bases to trimming and J lost 8 bases, with 17 bases between them. Germline V CDR1 and CDR2: MNHNS, SASEGT. This CDR3 has 13 residues. Here the CDR3 reads CASMYGDADGYTF. The CDR3 nucleotides read TGTGCCAGCATGTATGGGGACGCGGACGGCTACACCTTC.

This chain connects TRBV5-6 to TRBJ2-2, with D maybe TRBD1 (6 bases). From germline, CDR1 is SGHDT and CDR2 YYEEEE. V lost 4 bases and J lost 3, with 13 bases in between. CDR3 length: 15 amino acids. CDR3 bases: TGTGCCAGCAGCCTTATTGACAGGCACACCGGGGAGCTGTTTTTT. Translated, it gives CASSLIDRHTGELFF.

The rearrangement uses TRBV28 and TRBJ2-5, with D unresolved. The length of the CDR3 is 12 residues. Germline values: CDR1 MDHEN, CDR2 SYDVKM. V lost 4 bases and J 4 bases, leaving 7 bases between the germline ends. This CDR3 reads CASSSLLETQYF. The DNA of the CDR3 is TGTGCCAGCAGTTCCTTACTAGAGACCCAGTACTTC. The full variable domain, completed using reference TRBV28 and TRBJ2-5, is DVKVTQSSRYLVKRTGEKVFLECVQDMDHENMFWYRQDPGLGLRLIYFSYDVKMKEKGDIPEGYSVSREKKERFSLILESASTNQTSMYLCASSSLLETQYFGPGTRLLVL.

Comments on this clone: This sample includes further DNA sequences coding for the same CDR3. The chain is built from TRBV27 and TRBJ1-1; D ambiguous. V was cut by 0 bases and J by 1 base, with 6 bases left in between. The germline V gene has CDR1 MNHEY and CDR2 SMNVEV (reference sequence). CDR3 length equals 14 residues. CDR3 sequence (DNA): TGTGCCAGCAGTTTATCATCGGGGAACACTGAAGCTTTCTTT. It specifies CASSLSSGNTEAFF.